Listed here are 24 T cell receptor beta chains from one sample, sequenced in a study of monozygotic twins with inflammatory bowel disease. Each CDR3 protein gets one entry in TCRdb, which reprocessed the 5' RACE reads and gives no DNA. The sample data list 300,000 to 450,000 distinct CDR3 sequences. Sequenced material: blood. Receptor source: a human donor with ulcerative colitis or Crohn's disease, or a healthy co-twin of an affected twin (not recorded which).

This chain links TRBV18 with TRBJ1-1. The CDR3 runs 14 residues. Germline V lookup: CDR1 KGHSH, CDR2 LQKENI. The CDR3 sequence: CASSQQELNTEAFF.

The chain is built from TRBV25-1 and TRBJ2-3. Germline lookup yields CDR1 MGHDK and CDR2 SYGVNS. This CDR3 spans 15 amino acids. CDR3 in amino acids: CASSEDLTSTDTQYF.

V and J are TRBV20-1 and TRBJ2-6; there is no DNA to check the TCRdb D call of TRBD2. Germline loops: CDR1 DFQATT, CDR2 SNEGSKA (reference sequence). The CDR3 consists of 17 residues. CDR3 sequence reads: CSARSRAGIAGANVLTF.

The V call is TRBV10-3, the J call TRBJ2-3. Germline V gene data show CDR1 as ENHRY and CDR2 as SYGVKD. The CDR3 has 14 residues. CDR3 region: CAIAYGVNTDTQYF.

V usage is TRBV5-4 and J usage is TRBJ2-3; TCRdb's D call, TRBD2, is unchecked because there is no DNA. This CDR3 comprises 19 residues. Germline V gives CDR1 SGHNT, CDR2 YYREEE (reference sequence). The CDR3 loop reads CASSFRGTSGGWGTDTQYF.

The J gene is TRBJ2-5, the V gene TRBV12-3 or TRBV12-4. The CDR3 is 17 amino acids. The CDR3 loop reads CASSSVRYRTYQETQYF.

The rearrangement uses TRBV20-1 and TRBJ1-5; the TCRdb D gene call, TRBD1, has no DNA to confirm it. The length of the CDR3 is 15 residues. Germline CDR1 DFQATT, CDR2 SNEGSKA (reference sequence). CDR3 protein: CSARWGGAGNQPQHF.

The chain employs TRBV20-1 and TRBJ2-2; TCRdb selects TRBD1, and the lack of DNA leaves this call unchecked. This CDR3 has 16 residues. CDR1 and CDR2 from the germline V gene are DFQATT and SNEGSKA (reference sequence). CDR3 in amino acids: CSARDRKRGLGGELFF.

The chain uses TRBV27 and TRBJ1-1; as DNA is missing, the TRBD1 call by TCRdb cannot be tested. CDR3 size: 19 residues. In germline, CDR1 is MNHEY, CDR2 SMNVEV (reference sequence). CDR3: CASSLGPGVGFPMNTEAFF.

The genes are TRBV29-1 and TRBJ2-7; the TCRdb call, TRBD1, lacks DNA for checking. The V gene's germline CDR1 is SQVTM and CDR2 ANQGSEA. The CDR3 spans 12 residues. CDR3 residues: CSVEGTAYEQYF.

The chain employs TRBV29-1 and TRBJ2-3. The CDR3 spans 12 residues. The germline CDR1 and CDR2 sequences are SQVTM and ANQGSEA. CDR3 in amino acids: CSATAGVDTQYF.

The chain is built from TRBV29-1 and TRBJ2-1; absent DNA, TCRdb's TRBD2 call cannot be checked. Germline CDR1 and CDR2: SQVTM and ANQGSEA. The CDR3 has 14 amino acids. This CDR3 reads CSVQTSGVYNEQFF.

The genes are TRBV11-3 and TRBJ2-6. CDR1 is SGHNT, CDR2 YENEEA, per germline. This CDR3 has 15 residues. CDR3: CASSRGRSGANVLTF.

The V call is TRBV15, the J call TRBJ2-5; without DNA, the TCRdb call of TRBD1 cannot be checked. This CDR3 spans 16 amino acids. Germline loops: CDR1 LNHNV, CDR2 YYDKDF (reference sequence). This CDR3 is CATSRDQPGQQETQYF.

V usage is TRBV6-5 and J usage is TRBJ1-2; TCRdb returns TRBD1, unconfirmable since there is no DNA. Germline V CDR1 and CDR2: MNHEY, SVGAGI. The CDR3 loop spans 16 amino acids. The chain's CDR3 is CASSYSGQGYGYGYTF.

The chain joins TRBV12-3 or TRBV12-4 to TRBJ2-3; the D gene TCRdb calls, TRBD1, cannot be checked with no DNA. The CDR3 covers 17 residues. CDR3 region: CASSLSSGGTSTDTQYF.

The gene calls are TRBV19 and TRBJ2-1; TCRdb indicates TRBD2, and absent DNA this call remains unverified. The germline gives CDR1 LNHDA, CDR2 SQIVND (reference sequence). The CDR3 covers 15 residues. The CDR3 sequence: CASSISGGIYNEQFF.

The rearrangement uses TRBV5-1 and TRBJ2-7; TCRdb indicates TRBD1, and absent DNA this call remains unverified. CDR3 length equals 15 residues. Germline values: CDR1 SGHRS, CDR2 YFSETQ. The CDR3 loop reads CASSSGLGRAYEQYF.

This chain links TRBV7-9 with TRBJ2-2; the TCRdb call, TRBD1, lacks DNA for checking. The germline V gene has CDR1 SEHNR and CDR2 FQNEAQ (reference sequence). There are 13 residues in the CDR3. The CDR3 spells CALGQANTGELFF.

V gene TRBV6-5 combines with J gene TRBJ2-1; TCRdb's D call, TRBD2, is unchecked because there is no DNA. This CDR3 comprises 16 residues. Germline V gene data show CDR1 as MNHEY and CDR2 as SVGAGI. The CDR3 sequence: CASSYSTAGFYNEQFF.

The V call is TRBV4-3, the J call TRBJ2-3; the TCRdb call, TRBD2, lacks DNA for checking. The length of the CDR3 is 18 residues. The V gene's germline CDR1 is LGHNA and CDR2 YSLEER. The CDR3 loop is CASSRKIGTSGGIDTQYF.

The CDR3 loop reads CASRDSTGPDTQYF. The V and J genes are TRBV4-1 and TRBJ2-3; TCRdb's D gene call, TRBD1, goes unchecked for lack of DNA. Germline loops: CDR1 MGHRA, CDR2 YSYEKL. The CDR3 contains 14 residues.

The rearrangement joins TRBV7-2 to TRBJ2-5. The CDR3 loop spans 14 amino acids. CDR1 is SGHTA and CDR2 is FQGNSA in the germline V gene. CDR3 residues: CASSSSGNQETQYF.

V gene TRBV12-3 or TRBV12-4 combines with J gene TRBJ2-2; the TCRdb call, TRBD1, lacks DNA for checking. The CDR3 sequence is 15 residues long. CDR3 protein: CASSLARTNTGELFF.